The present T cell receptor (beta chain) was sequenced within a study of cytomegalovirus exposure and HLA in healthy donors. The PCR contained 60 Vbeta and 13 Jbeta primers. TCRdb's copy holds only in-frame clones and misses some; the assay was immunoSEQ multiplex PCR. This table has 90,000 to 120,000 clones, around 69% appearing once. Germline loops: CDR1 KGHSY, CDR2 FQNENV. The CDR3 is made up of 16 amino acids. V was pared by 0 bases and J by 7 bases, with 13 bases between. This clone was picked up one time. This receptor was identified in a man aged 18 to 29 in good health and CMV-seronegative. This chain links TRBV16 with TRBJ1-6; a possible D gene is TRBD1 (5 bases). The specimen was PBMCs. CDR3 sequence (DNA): TGTGCCAGCAGCCAATCGGCAGGGCCTAGAAATTCACCCCTCCACTTT. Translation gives CASSQSAGPRNSPLHF.